This T cell receptor beta chain was captured in a study of T-cell memory formation after mild COVID-19. Germline V gene sequence: CDR1 SGHRS, CDR2 YFSETQ. The CDR3 covers 14 residues. Trimming removed 3 bases from V and 0 bases from J, with 9 bases in between. TCRdb re-called the 5' RACE reads with MiXCR, one entry per CDR3 protein. In the table there are some 130,000 distinct CDR3 sequences, about 15% of which are singletons. The J gene is TRBJ1-1, the V gene TRBV5-1; weak D call: TRBD1 (5 bases). Sequences were obtained from PBMCs or a T cell subset sorted from them (not recorded which). The TCR sequence derives from an adult woman who had mild COVID-19 (a few samples of this study predate the infection). Cell type and time point are not known. In nucleotides, the CDR3 is TGCGCCAGCAGCTCTTGGACACTGAACACTGAAGCTTTCTTT. It codes for CASSSWTLNTEAFF.